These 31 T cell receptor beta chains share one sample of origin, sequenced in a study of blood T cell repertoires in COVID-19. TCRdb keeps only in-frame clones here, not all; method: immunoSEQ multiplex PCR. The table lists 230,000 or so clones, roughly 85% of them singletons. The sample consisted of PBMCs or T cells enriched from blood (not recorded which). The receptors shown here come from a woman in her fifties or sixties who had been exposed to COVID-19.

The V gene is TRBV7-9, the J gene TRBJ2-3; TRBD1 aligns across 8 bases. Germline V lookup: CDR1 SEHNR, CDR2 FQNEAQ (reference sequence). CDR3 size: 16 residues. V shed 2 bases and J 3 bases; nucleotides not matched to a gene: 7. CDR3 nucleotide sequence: TGTGCCAGCAGCTTAAGGCAGGGGGCGAGGACAGATACGCAGTATTTT. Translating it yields CASSLRQGARTDTQYF.

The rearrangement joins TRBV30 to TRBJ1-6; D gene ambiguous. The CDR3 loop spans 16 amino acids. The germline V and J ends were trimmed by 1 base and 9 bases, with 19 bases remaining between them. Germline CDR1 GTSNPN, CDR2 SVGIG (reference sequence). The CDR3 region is CAWSDGVQAGGSPLHF. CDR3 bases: TGTGCCTGGAGTGACGGCGTGCAGGCCGGTGGTTCACCCCTCCACTTT.

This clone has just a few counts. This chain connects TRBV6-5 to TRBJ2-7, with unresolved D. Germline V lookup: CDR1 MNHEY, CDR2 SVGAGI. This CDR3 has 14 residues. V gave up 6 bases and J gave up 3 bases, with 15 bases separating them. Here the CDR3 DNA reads TGTGCCAGCAGCGCAAGCCAACCTATCTACGAGCAGTACTTC. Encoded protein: CASSASQPIYEQYF.

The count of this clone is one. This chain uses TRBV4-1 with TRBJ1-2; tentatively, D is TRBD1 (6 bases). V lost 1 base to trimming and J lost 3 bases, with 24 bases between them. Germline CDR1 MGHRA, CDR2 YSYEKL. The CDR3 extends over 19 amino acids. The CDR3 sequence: CASSQVYRGQTFNDYGYTF. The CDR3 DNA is TGCGCCAGCAGCCAAGTGTATCGAGGACAGACATTTAATGACTATGGCTACACCTTC.

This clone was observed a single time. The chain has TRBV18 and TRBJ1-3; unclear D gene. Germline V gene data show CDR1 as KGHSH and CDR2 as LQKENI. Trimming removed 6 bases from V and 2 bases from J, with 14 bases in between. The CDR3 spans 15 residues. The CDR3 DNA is TGTGCCAGCTCGCTCCTAGGAATCGCTGGAAACACCATATATTTT. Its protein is CASSLLGIAGNTIYF.

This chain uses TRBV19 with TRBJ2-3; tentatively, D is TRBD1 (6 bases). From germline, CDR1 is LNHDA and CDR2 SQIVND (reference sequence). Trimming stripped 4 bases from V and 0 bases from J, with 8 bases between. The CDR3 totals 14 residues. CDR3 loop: CASSNRGSTDTQYF. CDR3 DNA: TGTGCCAGTAGTAATAGGGGGAGCACAGATACGCAGTATTTT.

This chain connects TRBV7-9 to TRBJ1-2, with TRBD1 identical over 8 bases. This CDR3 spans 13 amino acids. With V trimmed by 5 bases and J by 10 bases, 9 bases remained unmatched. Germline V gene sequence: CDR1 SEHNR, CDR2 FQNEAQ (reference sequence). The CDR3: CASSRRDRPDYTF. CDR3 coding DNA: TGTGCCAGCAGCCGCCGGGACAGGCCTGACTACACCTTC.

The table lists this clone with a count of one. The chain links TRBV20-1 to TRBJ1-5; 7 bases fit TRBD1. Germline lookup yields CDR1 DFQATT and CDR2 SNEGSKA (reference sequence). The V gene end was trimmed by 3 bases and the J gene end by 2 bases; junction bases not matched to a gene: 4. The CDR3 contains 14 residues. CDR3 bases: TGCAGTGCTAGTGGAACAGGGGGCAATCAGCCCCAGCATTTT. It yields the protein CSASGTGGNQPQHF.

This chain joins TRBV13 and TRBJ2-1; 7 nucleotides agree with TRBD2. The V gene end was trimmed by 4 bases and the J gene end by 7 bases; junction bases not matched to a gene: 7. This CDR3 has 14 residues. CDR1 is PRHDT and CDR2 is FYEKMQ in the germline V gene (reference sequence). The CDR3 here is CASSSPGGGNEQFF. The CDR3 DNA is TGTGCCAGCAGCTCCCCTGGGGGGGGTAATGAGCAGTTCTTC.

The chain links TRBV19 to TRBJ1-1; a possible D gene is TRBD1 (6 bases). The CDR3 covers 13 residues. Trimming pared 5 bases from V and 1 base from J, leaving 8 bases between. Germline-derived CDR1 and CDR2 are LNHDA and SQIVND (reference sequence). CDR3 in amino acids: CASSPQGNTEAFF. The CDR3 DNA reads TGTGCCAGTAGTCCACAGGGGAACACTGAAGCTTTCTTT.

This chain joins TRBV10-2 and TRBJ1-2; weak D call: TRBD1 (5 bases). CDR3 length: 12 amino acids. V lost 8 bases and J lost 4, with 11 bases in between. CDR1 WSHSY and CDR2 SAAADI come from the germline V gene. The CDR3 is CASGADGYGYTF. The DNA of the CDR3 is TGCGCCAGCGGGGCTGACGGCTATGGCTACACCTTC.

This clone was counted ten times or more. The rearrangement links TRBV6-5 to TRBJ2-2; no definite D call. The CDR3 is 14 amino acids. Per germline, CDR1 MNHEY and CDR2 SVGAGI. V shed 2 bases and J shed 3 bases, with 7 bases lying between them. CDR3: CASSYEVDTGELFF. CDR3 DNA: TGTGCCAGCAGTTACGAGGTTGACACCGGGGAGCTGTTTTTT.

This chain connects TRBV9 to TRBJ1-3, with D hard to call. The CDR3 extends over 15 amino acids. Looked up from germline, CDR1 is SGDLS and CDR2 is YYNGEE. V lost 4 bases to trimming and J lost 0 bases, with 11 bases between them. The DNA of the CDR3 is TGTGCCAGCAGCTCCGGACTGAGCTCTGGAAACACCATATATTTT. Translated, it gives CASSSGLSSGNTIYF.

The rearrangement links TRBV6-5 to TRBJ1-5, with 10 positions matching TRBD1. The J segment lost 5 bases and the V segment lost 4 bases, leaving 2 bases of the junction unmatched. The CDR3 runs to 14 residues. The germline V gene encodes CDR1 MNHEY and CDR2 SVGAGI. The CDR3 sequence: CASSSTGGYQPQHF. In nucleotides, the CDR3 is TGTGCCAGCAGTTCGACAGGGGGCTATCAGCCCCAGCATTTT.

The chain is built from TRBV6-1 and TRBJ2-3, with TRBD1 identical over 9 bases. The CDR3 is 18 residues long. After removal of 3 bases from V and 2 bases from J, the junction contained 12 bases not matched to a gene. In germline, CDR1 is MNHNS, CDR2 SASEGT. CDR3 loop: CASSEEQGAHVDTDTQYF. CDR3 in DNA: TGTGCCAGCAGTGAGGAACAGGGGGCGCATGTTGACACAGATACGCAGTATTTT.

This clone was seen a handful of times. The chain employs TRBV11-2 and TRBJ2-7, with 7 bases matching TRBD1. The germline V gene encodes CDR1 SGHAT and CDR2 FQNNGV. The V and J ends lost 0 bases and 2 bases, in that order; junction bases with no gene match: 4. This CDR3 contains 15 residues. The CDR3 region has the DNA TGTGCCAGCAGCTTAGAAGGGGGCACGGCCTACGAGCAGTACTTC. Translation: CASSLEGGTAYEQYF.

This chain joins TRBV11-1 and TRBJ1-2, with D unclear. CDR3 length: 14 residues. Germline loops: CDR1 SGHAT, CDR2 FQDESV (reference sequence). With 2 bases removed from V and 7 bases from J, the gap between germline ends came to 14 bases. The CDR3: CASSLSRGISGYTF. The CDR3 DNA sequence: TGTGCCAGCAGCTTAAGTAGAGGGATAAGTGGCTACACCTTC.

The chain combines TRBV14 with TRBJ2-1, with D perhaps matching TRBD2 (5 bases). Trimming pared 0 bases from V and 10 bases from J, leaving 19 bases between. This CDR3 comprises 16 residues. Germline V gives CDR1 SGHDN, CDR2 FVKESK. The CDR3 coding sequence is TGTGCCAGCAGCCAAGAACTTGCCCCGGGCGGGTTGGAGCAGTTCTTC. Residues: CASSQELAPGGLEQFF.

The CDR3 sequence is CASRTEAGSLIQYF. In DNA, the CDR3 is TGCGCCAGCAGAACGGAGGCTGGATCTCTCATTCAGTACTTC. This sequence joins TRBV5-1 and TRBJ2-4, with D maybe TRBD2 (5 bases). The CDR3 loop spans 14 amino acids. The V end lost 5 bases, the J end lost 9 bases, and 18 bases lay between the germline ends. Germline CDR1 and CDR2: SGHRS and YFSETQ.

The CDR3 DNA reads as TGTGCCAGCAGCTCGGACAGCTCCTATAATTCACCCCTCCACTTT. Its translation: CASSSDSSYNSPLHF. J is TRBJ1-6 and V is TRBV7-2, with a tentative D call TRBD1 (6 bases). CDR1 is SGHTA, CDR2 FQGNSA, per germline. The CDR3 is 15 amino acids. Trimming cost V 4 bases and J 0 bases, with 7 bases left between them.

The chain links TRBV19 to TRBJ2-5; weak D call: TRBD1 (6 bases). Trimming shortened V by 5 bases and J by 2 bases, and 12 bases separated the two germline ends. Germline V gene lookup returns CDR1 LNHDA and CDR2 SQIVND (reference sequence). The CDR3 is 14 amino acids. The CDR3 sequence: CASSAPGQQETQYF. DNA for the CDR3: TGTGCCAGTAGTGCCCCGGGACAACAAGAGACCCAGTACTTC. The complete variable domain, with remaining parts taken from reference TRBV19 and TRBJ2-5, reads DGGITQSPKYLFRKEGQNVTLSCEQNLNHDAMYWYRQDPGQGLRLIYYSQIVNDFQKGDIAEGYSVSREKKESFPLTVTSAQKNPTAFYLCASSAPGQQETQYFGPGTRLLVL.

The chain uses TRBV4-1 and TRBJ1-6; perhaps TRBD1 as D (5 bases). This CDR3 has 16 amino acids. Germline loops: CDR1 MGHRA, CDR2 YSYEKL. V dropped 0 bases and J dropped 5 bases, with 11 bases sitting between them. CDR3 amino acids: CASSQERGAHNSPLHF. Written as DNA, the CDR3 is TGCGCCAGCAGCCAAGAAAGGGGCGCCCATAATTCACCCCTCCACTTT.

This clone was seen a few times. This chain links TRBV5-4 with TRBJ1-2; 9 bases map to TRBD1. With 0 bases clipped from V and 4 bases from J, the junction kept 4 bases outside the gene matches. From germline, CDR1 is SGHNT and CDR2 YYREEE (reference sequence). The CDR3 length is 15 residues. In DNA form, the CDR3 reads TGTGCCAGCAGCTTGGGGGACAGGGTCATCTATGGCTACACCTTC. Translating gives CASSLGDRVIYGYTF.

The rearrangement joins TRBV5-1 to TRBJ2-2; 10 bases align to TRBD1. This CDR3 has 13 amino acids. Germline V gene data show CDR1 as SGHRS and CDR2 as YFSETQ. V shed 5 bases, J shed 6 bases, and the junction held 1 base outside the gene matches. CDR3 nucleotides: TGCGCCAGCAGGGGACAGGGGTCCGGGGAGCTGTTTTTT. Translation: CASRGQGSGELFF.

CDR3 nucleotide sequence: TGTGCCAGCAGCCCTCTCGCAGGGCACTATGGCTACACCTTC. As protein: CASSPLAGHYGYTF. This rearrangement joins TRBV7-9 to TRBJ1-2; TRBD1 might be the D (5 bases). Germline assignment: CDR1 SEHNR and CDR2 FQNEAQ (reference sequence). The CDR3 extends over 14 amino acids. V lost 5 bases and J lost 3, with 13 bases in between. The whole variable domain, filled in from reference TRBV7-9 and TRBJ1-2, reads DTGVSQNPRHKITKRGQNVTFRCDPISEHNRLYWYRQTLGQGPEFLTYFQNEAQLEKSRLLSDRFSAERPKGSFSTLEIQRTEQGDSAMYLCASSPLAGHYGYTFGSGTRLTVV.

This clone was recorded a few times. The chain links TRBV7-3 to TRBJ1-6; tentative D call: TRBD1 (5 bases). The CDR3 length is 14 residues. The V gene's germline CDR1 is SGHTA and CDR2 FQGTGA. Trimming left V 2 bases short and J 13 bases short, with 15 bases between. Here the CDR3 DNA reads TGTGCCAGCAGCTTAGCTCCATCAGGGTCCCCCCTCCACTTT. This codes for CASSLAPSGSPLHF.

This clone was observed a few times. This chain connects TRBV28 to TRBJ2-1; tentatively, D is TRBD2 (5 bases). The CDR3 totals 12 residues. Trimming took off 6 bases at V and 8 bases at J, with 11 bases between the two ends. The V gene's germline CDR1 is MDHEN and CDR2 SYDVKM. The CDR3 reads CASRSDGDEQFF. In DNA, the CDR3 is TGTGCCAGCAGATCCGACGGGGATGAGCAGTTCTTC.

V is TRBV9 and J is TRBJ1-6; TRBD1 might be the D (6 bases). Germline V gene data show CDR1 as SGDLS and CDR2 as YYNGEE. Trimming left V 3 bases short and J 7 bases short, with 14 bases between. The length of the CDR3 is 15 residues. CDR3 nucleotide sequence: TGTGCCAGCAGCGCCCTCAGGGGCGCCAATTCACCCCTCCACTTT. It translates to CASSALRGANSPLHF.

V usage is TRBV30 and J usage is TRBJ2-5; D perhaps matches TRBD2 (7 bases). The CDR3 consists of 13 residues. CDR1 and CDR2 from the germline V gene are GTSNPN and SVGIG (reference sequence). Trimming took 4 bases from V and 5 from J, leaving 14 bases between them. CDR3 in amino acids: CAWTGGGRETQYF. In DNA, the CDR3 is TGTGCCTGGACTGGGGGGGGCAGGGAGACCCAGTACTTC.

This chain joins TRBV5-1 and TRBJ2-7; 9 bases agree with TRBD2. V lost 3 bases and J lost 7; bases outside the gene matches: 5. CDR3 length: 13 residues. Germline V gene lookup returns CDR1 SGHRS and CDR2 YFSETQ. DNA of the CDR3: TGCGCCAGCAGCTCGCTAGCGGGGAGAGAGCAGTACTTC. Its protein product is CASSSLAGREQYF.

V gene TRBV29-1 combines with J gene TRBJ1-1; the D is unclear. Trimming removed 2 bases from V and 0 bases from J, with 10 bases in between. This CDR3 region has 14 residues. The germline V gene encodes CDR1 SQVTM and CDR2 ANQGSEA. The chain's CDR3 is CSVELHSLNTEAFF. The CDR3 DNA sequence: TGCAGCGTTGAATTACACAGTCTGAACACTGAAGCTTTCTTT.